This entry lists 4 T cell receptor beta chains sequenced from one sample in a study of T cell changes during pregnancy in multiple sclerosis. This table comes from immunoSEQ multiplex PCR, and its TCRdb copy is limited to in-frame clones, with some not included. The sample includes fewer than 95,000 clones, just under 95% seen only once; the top ten take roughly 4%. The sample consisted of peripheral blood, taken in the first trimester of pregnancy. The origin of the receptors is a female donor with multiple sclerosis, enrolled in a pregnancy study.

The rearrangement uses TRBV29-1 and TRBJ1-2, with TRBD1 as a possible D gene (6 bases). Trimming stripped 2 bases from V and 3 bases from J, with 16 bases between. This CDR3 region has 15 residues. Germline-derived CDR1 and CDR2 are SQVTM and ANQGSEA. CDR3 amino acids: CSVEHGGQRYYGYTF. Written as DNA, the CDR3 is TGCAGCGTTGAACATGGCGGACAGAGATACTATGGCTACACCTTC.

The genes are TRBV7-6 and TRBJ2-2; D possibly corresponds to TRBD1 (5 bases). Germline V CDR1 and CDR2: SGHVS, FNYEAQ. The CDR3 spans 16 residues. Trimming shortened V by 4 bases and J by 2 bases, and 14 bases separated the two germline ends. The CDR3, as DNA: TGTGCCAGCAGCTGGCTGACAGAGCCAAACACCGGGGAGCTGTTTTTT. It translates to CASSWLTEPNTGELFF.

The chain couples TRBV19 to TRBJ1-5; 10 bases line up with TRBD1. The CDR3 is 15 residues long. V shed 6 bases and J 4 bases; nucleotides not matched to a gene: 6. Germline CDR1 LNHDA, CDR2 SQIVND (reference sequence). Written as DNA, the CDR3 is TGTGCCAGTAGCGAGACAGGGGGCAAGAATCAGCCCCAGCATTTT. Translation: CASSETGGKNQPQHF.

This chain links TRBV18 with TRBJ1-2, with TRBD1 as a possible D gene (6 bases). From germline, CDR1 is KGHSH and CDR2 LQKENI. V lost 3 bases to trimming and J lost 11 bases, with 13 bases between them. The CDR3 runs 12 residues. The CDR3 reads CASSPSGGLYTF. The CDR3 nucleotides are TGTGCCAGCTCACCGTCCGGGGGGCTATACACCTTC. Supplemented by reference TRBV18 and TRBJ1-2, the full variable domain reads NAGVMQNPRHLVRRRGQEARLRCSPMKGHSHVYWYRQLPEEGLKFMVYLQKENIIDESGMPKERFSAEFPKEGPSILRIQQVVRGDSAAYFCASSPSGGLYTFGSGTRLTVV.